This TCR beta chain comes out of a study of blood T cell repertoires in COVID-19. TCRdb's table, derived via immunoSEQ multiplex PCR, lists solely in-frame clones and lacks some. The sample contains around 100,000 clones, 88% of which appear only once. This CDR3 comprises 15 residues. V gave up 8 bases and J gave up 7 bases; unmatched junction bases: 9. CDR1 SGHTA and CDR2 FQGTGA come from the germline V gene. Sequenced input: peripheral blood. The rearrangement uses TRBV7-3 and TRBJ2-2, with 11 bases fitting TRBD2. The TCR originated in a human donor in a cohort sampled during active COVID-19. In DNA form, the CDR3 reads TGTGCCAGCTCGCTAGCGGGAGGATCAGGCGGGGAGCTGTTTTTT. Encoded protein: CASSLAGGSGGELFF.